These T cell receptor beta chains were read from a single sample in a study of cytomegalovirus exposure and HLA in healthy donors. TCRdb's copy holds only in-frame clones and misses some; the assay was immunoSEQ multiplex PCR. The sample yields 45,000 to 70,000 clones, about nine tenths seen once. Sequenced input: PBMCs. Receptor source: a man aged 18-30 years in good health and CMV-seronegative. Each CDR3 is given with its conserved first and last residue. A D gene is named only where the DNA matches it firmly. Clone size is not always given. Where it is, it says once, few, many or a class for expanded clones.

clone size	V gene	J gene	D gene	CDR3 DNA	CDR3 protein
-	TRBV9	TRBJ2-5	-	TGTGCCAGCAGCGTAGCTTGGAGCAGGGGAAGAGGAGAGACCCAGTACTTC	CASSVAWSRGRGETQYF
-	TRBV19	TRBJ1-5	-	TGTGCCAGTAGTAGGCGGGGGGCTGATCAGCCCCAGCATTTT	CASSRRGADQPQHF
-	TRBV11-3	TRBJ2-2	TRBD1	TGTGCCAGCAGCTTAAACAGGGGAAACACCGGGGAGCTGTTTTTT	CASSLNRGNTGELFF
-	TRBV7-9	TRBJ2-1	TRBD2	TGTGCCAGCAGCCCTCGGGGACTAGCGGGACACAATGAGCAGTTCTTC	CASSPRGLAGHNEQFF
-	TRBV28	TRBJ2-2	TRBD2	TGTGCCAGCAGATTACCGGGACAAACGGGACTAGCGGGAGGGCCGCACACCGGGGAGCTGTTTTTT	CASRLPGQTGLAGGPHTGELFF
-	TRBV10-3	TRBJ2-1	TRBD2	TGTGCCATCAGTGAGAATATAGCGGGGAGCTCCTACAATGAGCAGTTCTTC	CAISENIAGSSYNEQFF
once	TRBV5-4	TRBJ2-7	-	TGTGCCAGCAGCCTACAGGGTAACGAGCAGTACTTC	CASSLQGNEQYF
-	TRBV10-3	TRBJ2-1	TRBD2	TGTGCCATAGGGGTAGCGGGAGAGGGTAATGAGCAGTTCTTC	CAIGVAGEGNEQFF
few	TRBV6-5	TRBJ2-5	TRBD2	TGTGCCAGCAGCTGGGGGGGTGCGGAGACCCAGTACTTC	CASSWGGAETQYF
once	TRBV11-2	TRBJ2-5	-	TGTGCCAGCAGCTTGCAGGGAGGTTTTACGGAGACCCAGTACTTC	CASSLQGGFTETQYF
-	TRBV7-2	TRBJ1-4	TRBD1	TGTGCCAGCAGCATTTCGACAGGGTCTGGTGAAAAACTGTTTTTT	CASSISTGSGEKLFF
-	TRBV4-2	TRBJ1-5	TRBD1	TGTGCCAGCAGCCAAGAAGCAGGGGGCGCGGGGCCCCAGCATTTT	CASSQEAGGAGPQHF
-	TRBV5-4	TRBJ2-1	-	TGTGCCAGCAGCATAAGACAGACGAGCTCCTACAATGAGCAGTTCTTC	CASSIRQTSSYNEQFF
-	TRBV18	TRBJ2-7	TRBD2	TGTGCCAGCTCACCTGGACTAGCGCCAGCGGCCTCCCTACGGTGGCAGTACTTC	CASSPGLAPAASLRWQYF
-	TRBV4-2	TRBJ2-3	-	TGTGCCAGCAGCCAAGAGATGGGGCGCACAGATACGCAGTATTTT	CASSQEMGRTDTQYF
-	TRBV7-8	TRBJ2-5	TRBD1	TGTGCCAGCAGCTTTGGACAGGGGGTAGGGACCCAGTACTTC	CASSFGQGVGTQYF
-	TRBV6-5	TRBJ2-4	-	TGTGCCAGCAGTCCGTACGAGGGAAACATTCAGTACTTC	CASSPYEGNIQYF
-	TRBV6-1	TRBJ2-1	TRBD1	TGTGCCAGCAGTGAAGGGACAGGGCAATTCAATGAGCAGTTCTTC	CASSEGTGQFNEQFF
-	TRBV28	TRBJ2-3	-	TGTGCCAGCAGTTCCCCGACAGTTTCTCTCACAGATACGCAGTATTTT	CASSSPTVSLTDTQYF
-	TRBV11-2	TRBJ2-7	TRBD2	TGTGCCAGCAGCCGACTAGCCCAGAACTCCTACGAGCAGTACTTC	CASSRLAQNSYEQYF
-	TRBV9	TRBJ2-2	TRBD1	TGTGCCAGCAGCGTACGACAGGGGGCAGGTGGGGAGCTGTTTTTT	CASSVRQGAGGELFF
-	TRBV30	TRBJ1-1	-	TGTGCCTGGGGCACGGGTCCCACTGAAGCTTTCTTT	CAWGTGPTEAFF
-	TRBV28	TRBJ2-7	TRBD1	TGTGCCAGCAGTTTGGATTCCGGGACAGACCACTCCTACGAGCAGTACTTC	CASSLDSGTDHSYEQYF